These T cell receptor beta chains were read from a single sample in a study of blood T cell repertoires in COVID-19. Here immunoSEQ multiplex PCR was the method, and the copy in TCRdb shows in-frame clones only, minus some. Among about 400,000 clones listed, roughly 90% were seen once. Sequenced input: peripheral blood. These receptors were obtained from a man between 35 and 55 years old with acute or convalescent COVID-19. CDR3s include the opening cysteine and the closing phenylalanine or tryptophan. Fields, in order: V gene, clone size, D gene, J gene, CDR3 DNA, CDR3 protein. The D gene is left open where the match is weak. Clone size, where shown, is once, few, many, or a class for clones that have expanded.

v_gene: TRBV19; abundance: .; d_gene: .; j_gene: TRBJ1-1; CDR3nt: TGTGCCGCCGCCGGGGACACTGAAGCTTTCTTT; CDR3aa: CAAAGDTEAFF
v_gene: TRBV29-1; abundance: .; d_gene: TRBD1; j_gene: TRBJ2-7; CDR3nt: TGCAGCGTCGACCGACAGGGCTCCTACGAGCAGTACTTC; CDR3aa: CSVDRQGSYEQYF
v_gene: TRBV11-2; abundance: .; d_gene: TRBD1; j_gene: TRBJ1-1; CDR3nt: TGTGCCAGCAGCTTTCATACAGGGGGCGGCACTGAAGCTTTCTTT; CDR3aa: CASSFHTGGGTEAFF
v_gene: TRBV19; abundance: few; d_gene: TRBD1; j_gene: TRBJ1-2; CDR3nt: TGTGCCAGTGGCCCAGTTTTGGACAGGGTGGGTTTGGTACATGGCTACACCTTC; CDR3aa: CASGPVLDRVGLVHGYTF
v_gene: TRBV20-1; abundance: .; d_gene: .; j_gene: TRBJ2-2; CDR3nt: TGCAGTGCAGAATCGGGCGGGGAGCTGTTTTTT; CDR3aa: CSAESGGELFF
v_gene: TRBV28; abundance: .; d_gene: TRBD2; j_gene: TRBJ2-3; CDR3nt: TGTGCCAGCAGTTCTCCAATCACCGGGACTAGCAGAGATACGCAGTATTTT; CDR3aa: CASSSPITGTSRDTQYF
v_gene: TRBV7-2; abundance: .; d_gene: .; j_gene: TRBJ2-5; CDR3nt: TGTGCCAGCAGCTTAGAGGGGAGGCAGACCCAGTACTTC; CDR3aa: CASSLEGRQTQYF
v_gene: TRBV7-3; abundance: .; d_gene: .; j_gene: TRBJ1-2; CDR3nt: TGTGCCAGCAGCTTTTCCAGGGGCCTCGGCTACACCTTC; CDR3aa: CASSFSRGLGYTF
v_gene: TRBV6-5; abundance: once; d_gene: TRBD1; j_gene: TRBJ1-3; CDR3nt: TGTGCCAGCAGGACAGGGGGCGCGGACACCATATATTTT; CDR3aa: CASRTGGADTIYF
v_gene: TRBV27; abundance: .; d_gene: .; j_gene: TRBJ1-5; CDR3nt: TGTGCCAGCAGTTTAGCCAGGGGCGGTCAGCCCCAGCATTTT; CDR3aa: CASSLARGGQPQHF
v_gene: TRBV4-2; abundance: few; d_gene: TRBD2; j_gene: TRBJ2-1; CDR3nt: TGTGCCAGCAGCCAAGAGTGGCTAGCGGGGGGGCCGGTGTACAATGAGCAGTTCTTC; CDR3aa: CASSQEWLAGGPVYNEQFF